This passage covers 23 T cell receptor beta chains from one sample sequenced in a study of cytomegalovirus exposure and HLA in healthy donors. PCR involved 60 Vbeta and 13 Jbeta primers. Sequencing was performed with immunoSEQ multiplex PCR; in TCRdb, only in-frame clones are kept and a portion is missing. The sample carries 100,000 or so clones, about three quarters recorded once. The specimen sequenced was PBMCs. The receptors shown here come from a male donor in good health and CMV-seronegative.

This chain joins TRBV9 and TRBJ1-3; TRBD1 is a possible D gene (5 bases). The CDR3 spans 16 residues. Germline V gene lookup returns CDR1 SGDLS and CDR2 YYNGEE. V lost 1 base, J lost 0 bases, and 11 bases lay in between. The CDR3 bases are TGTGCCAGCAGCGTACAGGGTCCGGACTCTGGAAACACCATATATTTT. The encoded protein is CASSVQGPDSGNTIYF. Full variable domain (missing parts from reference TRBV9 and TRBJ1-3): DSGVTQTPKHLITATGQRVTLRCSPRSGDLSVYWYQQSLDQGLQFLIQYYNGEERAKGNILERFSAQQFPDLHSELNLSSLELGDSALYFCASSVQGPDSGNTIYFGEGSWLTVV.

By proportion, this clone is medium-sized. CDR3 nucleotide sequence: TGTGCCAGCAGCTTCGGCGGGACAGACTACAATGAGCAGTTCTTC. It yields the protein CASSFGGTDYNEQFF. The rearrangement links TRBV5-6 to TRBJ2-1, with D maybe TRBD1 (7 bases). CDR1 is SGHDT, CDR2 YYEEEE, per germline. The germline V and J ends were trimmed by 2 bases and 3 bases, with 12 bases remaining between them. The CDR3 length is 15 residues. The full variable domain, rest sourced from reference TRBV5-6 and TRBJ2-1, is DAGVTQSPTHLIKTRGQQVTLRCSPKSGHDTVSWYQQALGQGPQFIFQYYEEEERQRGNFPDRFSGHQFPNYSSELNVNALLLGDSALYLCASSFGGTDYNEQFFGPGTRLTVL.

The rearrangement links TRBV6-5 to TRBJ2-5, with TRBD2 matching 7 bases. V was clipped by 7 bases and J by 4 bases; unmatched bases: 6. The CDR3 extends over 13 amino acids. Germline CDR1 is MNHEY and CDR2 is SVGAGI. The CDR3 region is CASTRTRTETQYF. The CDR3 coding sequence is TGTGCCAGCACCCGGACTAGAACAGAGACCCAGTACTTC.

In this sample, this clone turned up once. The genes are TRBV6-6 and TRBJ2-3; 7 positions match TRBD2. The CDR3 is made up of 13 amino acids. CDR1 and CDR2 (germline): MNHNY, SVGAGI (reference sequence). V was clipped by 0 bases and J by 11 bases; unmatched bases: 5. The CDR3: CASSYSMERGQYF. In DNA, the CDR3 is TGTGCCAGCAGTTACTCGATGGAGCGGGGGCAGTATTTT.

The rearrangement links TRBV28 to TRBJ1-5; D uncertain. The ends were cut back, 3 bases at V and 4 bases at J, with 13 bases in the middle. Germline V CDR1 and CDR2: MDHEN, SYDVKM. CDR3 size: 15 residues. The CDR3 DNA is TGTGCCAGCAGTTTCCCCACGACACAGAATCAGCCCCAGCATTTT. Its translation: CASSFPTTQNQPQHF.

The rearrangement joins TRBV28 to TRBJ1-1; 7 bases line up with TRBD1. The CDR3 runs 12 residues. Germline V lookup: CDR1 MDHEN, CDR2 SYDVKM. Unmatched junction bases numbered 5, after V lost 10 bases and J lost 3 bases. The CDR3 protein is CATAQGDTEAFF. The CDR3 DNA sequence: TGTGCCACCGCCCAGGGGGACACTGAAGCTTTCTTT.

This chain uses TRBV19 with TRBJ1-5; TRBD1 matches 8 bases. Germline lookup yields CDR1 LNHDA and CDR2 SQIVND (reference sequence). CDR3 length: 17 residues. Trimming took 3 bases from V and 6 from J; bases not matched to a gene: 13. CDR3 nucleotides: TGTGCCAGTAGTATTGGCCCTGGGACAGGCGTCAGTCAGCCCCAGCATTTT. It encodes CASSIGPGTGVSQPQHF.

The chain uses TRBV5-1 and TRBJ2-3; 9 positions agree with TRBD1. Trimming removed 4 bases from V and 6 bases from J; junction bases left unmatched: 15. This CDR3 has 17 residues. From germline, CDR1 is SGHRS and CDR2 YFSETQ. CDR3 sequence (DNA): TGCGCCAGCAGCCAACAGGGGGCAGTAACTGGCTCGGATACGCAGTATTTT. Its translation is CASSQQGAVTGSDTQYF.

The chain combines TRBV7-2 with TRBJ2-1; unclear D gene. The CDR3 loop spans 12 amino acids. V was shortened by 6 bases and J by 10 bases, with 13 bases between the two germline ends. Germline CDR1 SGHTA, CDR2 FQGNSA. Here the CDR3 DNA reads TGTGCCAGCAGTACTATGATACGGGAGCAGTTCTTC. Translation gives CASSTMIREQFF.

The chain uses TRBV7-9 and TRBJ1-1; the D gene is possibly TRBD1 (5 bases). V gave up 1 base and J gave up 1 base, with 7 bases separating them. Germline V lookup: CDR1 SEHNR, CDR2 FQNEAQ (reference sequence). The CDR3 extends over 14 amino acids. Written as DNA, the CDR3 is TGTGCCAGCAGCTTAGGGCAGGGGAACACTGAAGCTTTCTTT. Its translation: CASSLGQGNTEAFF.

The gene calls are TRBV4-1 and TRBJ2-5; no firm D call. Per the germline V gene, CDR1 is MGHRA and CDR2 is YSYEKL. Trimming pared 2 bases from V and 1 base from J, leaving 14 bases between. This CDR3 comprises 16 residues. CDR3 coding DNA: TGCGCCAGCAGCCAAACAGCCAGATACTTCCAAGAGACCCAGTACTTC. Its protein is CASSQTARYFQETQYF.

This chain links TRBV19 with TRBJ2-7; D uncertain. With 0 bases removed from V and 5 bases from J, the gap between germline ends came to 8 bases. Germline CDR1 reads LNHDA; CDR2 reads SQIVND (reference sequence). The CDR3 is 13 amino acids. The CDR3 reads CASSIDRVNEQYF. For the CDR3, the DNA is TGTGCCAGTAGTATAGATCGGGTCAACGAGCAGTACTTC.

The chain uses TRBV5-1 and TRBJ1-1, with 9 bases lining up with TRBD1. After removal of 4 bases from V and 5 bases from J, the junction contained 6 bases not matched to a gene. The CDR3 spans 14 residues. The germline gives CDR1 SGHRS, CDR2 YFSETQ. The CDR3 here is CASSTDRGRTEAFF. CDR3 DNA: TGCGCCAGCAGCACGGACAGGGGAAGAACTGAAGCTTTCTTT. The variable domain in full, completed from reference TRBV5-1 and TRBJ1-1, reads KAGVTQTPRYLIKTRGQQVTLSCSPISGHRSVSWYQQTPGQGLQFLFEYFSETQRNKGNFPGRFSGRQFSNSRSEMNVSTLELGDSALYLCASSTDRGRTEAFFGQGTRLTVV.

The chain is built from TRBV27 and TRBJ1-2, with 8 nucleotides matching TRBD1. In germline, CDR1 is MNHEY, CDR2 SMNVEV (reference sequence). With 7 bases clipped from V and 4 bases from J, the junction kept 11 bases outside the gene matches. This CDR3 contains 15 residues. CDR3 residues: CASTTRGQGFYGYTF. In nucleotides, the CDR3 is TGTGCCAGCACCACCCGCGGACAGGGATTCTATGGCTACACCTTC.

The chain employs TRBV28 and TRBJ2-7; the match to TRBD2 covers 7 bases. The V gene end was trimmed by 9 bases and the J gene end by 1 base; junction bases not matched to a gene: 9. Per germline, CDR1 MDHEN and CDR2 SYDVKM. CDR3 length equals 14 residues. CDR3 region: CASAPFSGSYEQYF. The CDR3 nucleotides are TGTGCCAGTGCCCCCTTTAGCGGGTCCTACGAGCAGTACTTC.

The rearrangement uses TRBV27 and TRBJ2-1, with D possibly TRBD1 on 5 matching bases. CDR1 and CDR2 (germline): MNHEY, SMNVEV (reference sequence). The CDR3 runs 16 residues. V was shortened by 5 bases and J by 4 bases, with 18 bases between the two germline ends. CDR3 residues: CASSQYMQGSYNEQFF. CDR3 in DNA: TGTGCCAGCAGTCAATATATGCAGGGCAGTTACAATGAGCAGTTCTTC.

This CDR3 is CASSSTGESAKNIQYF. As DNA, the CDR3 is TGTGCCAGCAGTTCGACAGGGGAGTCGGCCAAAAACATTCAGTACTTC. This chain links TRBV28 with TRBJ2-4; 8 nucleotides agree with TRBD1. J lost 1 base, V lost 4 bases, and 6 bases had no gene match. The CDR3 runs to 16 residues. Germline V gives CDR1 MDHEN, CDR2 SYDVKM.

The chain joins TRBV10-1 to TRBJ2-1; 10 bases are shared with TRBD2. The germline CDR1 and CDR2 sequences are WNHNN and SYGVQD (reference sequence). Unmatched junction bases numbered 9, after V lost 3 bases and J lost 10 bases. The CDR3 extends over 15 amino acids. CDR3 sequence reads: CASSEGAGGPGEQFF. In DNA form, the CDR3 reads TGCGCCAGCAGTGAAGGAGCGGGAGGGCCAGGGGAGCAGTTCTTC.

The chain couples TRBV19 to TRBJ1-5; D remains unclear. V was shortened by 1 base and J by 6 bases, with 13 bases between the two germline ends. The CDR3 has 15 residues. The germline CDR1 and CDR2 sequences are LNHDA and SQIVND (reference sequence). In DNA form, the CDR3 reads TGTGCCAGTAGTATAGTGCCCAGGATGGGTCAGCCCCAGCATTTT. It yields the protein CASSIVPRMGQPQHF.

This rearrangement joins TRBV2 to TRBJ2-5, with a tentative D call TRBD1 (5 bases). The V gene's germline CDR1 is SNHLY and CDR2 FYNNEI. CDR3 length equals 14 residues. The V end lost 5 bases, the J end lost 2 bases, and 12 bases lay between the germline ends. The DNA for the CDR3 is TGTGCCAGCAGTTTCCAGGGATCTCAAGAGACCCAGTACTTC. Translated, it gives CASSFQGSQETQYF.

This clone has just a few counts. The rearrangement uses TRBV28 and TRBJ2-7, with D perhaps TRBD2 (5 bases). Trimming left V 2 bases short and J 7 bases short, with 12 bases between. Germline lookup yields CDR1 MDHEN and CDR2 SYDVKM. This CDR3 has 13 amino acids. The chain's CDR3 is CASSLLDPGEQYF. The CDR3 DNA reads TGTGCCAGCAGTTTACTCGATCCGGGAGAGCAGTACTTC.

The chain carries TRBV18 and TRBJ2-7, with 12 positions matching TRBD2. In germline, CDR1 is KGHSH, CDR2 LQKENI. The CDR3 is made up of 14 amino acids. Unmatched junction bases numbered 1, after V lost 4 bases and J lost 3 bases. CDR3: CASSQTSGSYEQYF. CDR3 nucleotide sequence: TGTGCCAGCTCACAGACTAGCGGGAGCTACGAGCAGTACTTC.

The V and J genes are TRBV7-2 and TRBJ1-1; D is undetermined. From germline, CDR1 is SGHTA and CDR2 FQGNSA. The CDR3 runs to 14 residues. Trimming took off 0 bases at V and 1 base at J, with 6 bases between the two ends. This chain's CDR3 is CASSLASKNTEAFF. The CDR3 nucleotides read TGTGCCAGCAGCTTAGCTTCAAAGAACACTGAAGCTTTCTTT.